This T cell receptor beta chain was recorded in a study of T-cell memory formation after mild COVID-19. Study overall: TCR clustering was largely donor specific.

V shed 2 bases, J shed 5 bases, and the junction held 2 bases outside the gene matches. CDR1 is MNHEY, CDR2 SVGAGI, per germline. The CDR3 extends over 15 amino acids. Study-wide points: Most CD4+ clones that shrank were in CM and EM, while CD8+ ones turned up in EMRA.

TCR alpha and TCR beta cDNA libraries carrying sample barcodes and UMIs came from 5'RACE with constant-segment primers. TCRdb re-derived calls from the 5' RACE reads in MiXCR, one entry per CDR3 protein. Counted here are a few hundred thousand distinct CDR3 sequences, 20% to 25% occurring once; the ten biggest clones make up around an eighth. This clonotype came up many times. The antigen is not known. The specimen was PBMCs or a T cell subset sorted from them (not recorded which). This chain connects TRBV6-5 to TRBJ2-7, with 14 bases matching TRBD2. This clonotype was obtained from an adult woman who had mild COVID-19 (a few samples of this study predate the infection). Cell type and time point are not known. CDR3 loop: CASSYGTSGRNEQYF. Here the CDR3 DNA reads TGTGCCAGCAGTTACGGGACTAGCGGGAGAAACGAGCAGTACTTC.